The 2 T cell receptor beta chains below were found in one sample sequenced in a study of technical replicates of blood from a handful of donors. Sequencing used immunoSEQ multiplex PCR; TCRdb keeps in-frame clones, though not all of them. Here the sample spans more than 70,000 clones, approximately 93% being singletons. The sample consisted of T cells isolated from PBMCs. These receptors were taken from a human donor in good health.

CDR3 bases: TGTGCCATCAGGCCGGGACAGAACACTGAAGCTTTCTTT. Protein: CAIRPGQNTEAFF. The chain uses TRBV10-3 and TRBJ1-1; tentative D call: TRBD1 (6 bases). Germline-derived CDR1 and CDR2 are ENHRY and SYGVKD. V lost 6 bases, J lost 1 base, and 9 bases lay in between. The CDR3 runs 13 residues.

V usage is TRBV7-9 and J usage is TRBJ1-1; 9 nucleotides agree with TRBD1. Germline loops: CDR1 SEHNR, CDR2 FQNEAQ (reference sequence). With 5 bases clipped from V and 5 bases from J, the junction kept 9 bases outside the gene matches. The CDR3 totals 15 residues. CDR3 bases: TGTGCCAGCAGCGTTCCCGGGACAGGGAATACTGAAGCTTTCTTT. This codes for CASSVPGTGNTEAFF. The variable domain in full, with the rest retrieved from reference TRBV7-9 and TRBJ1-1, is DTGVSQNPRHKITKRGQNVTFRCDPISEHNRLYWYRQTLGQGPEFLTYFQNEAQLEKSRLLSDRFSAERPKGSFSTLEIQRTEQGDSAMYLCASSVPGTGNTEAFFGQGTRLTVV.